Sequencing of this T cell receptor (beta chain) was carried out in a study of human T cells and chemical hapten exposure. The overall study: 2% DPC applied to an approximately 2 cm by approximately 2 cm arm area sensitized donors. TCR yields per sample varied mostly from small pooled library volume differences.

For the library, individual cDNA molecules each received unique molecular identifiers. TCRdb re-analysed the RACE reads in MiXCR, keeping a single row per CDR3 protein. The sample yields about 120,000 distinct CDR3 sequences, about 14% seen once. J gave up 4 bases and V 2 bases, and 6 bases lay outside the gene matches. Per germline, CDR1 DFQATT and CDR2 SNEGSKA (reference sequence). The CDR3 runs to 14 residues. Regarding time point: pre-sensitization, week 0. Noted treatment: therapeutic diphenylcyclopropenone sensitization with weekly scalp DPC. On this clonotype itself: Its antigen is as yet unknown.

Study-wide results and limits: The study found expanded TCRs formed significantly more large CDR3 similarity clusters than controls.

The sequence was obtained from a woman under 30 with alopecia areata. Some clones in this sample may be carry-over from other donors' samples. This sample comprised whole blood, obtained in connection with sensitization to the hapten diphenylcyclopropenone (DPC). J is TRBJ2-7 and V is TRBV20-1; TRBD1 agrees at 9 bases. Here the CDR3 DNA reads TGCAGTGCTAGATCCCCGACAGGGGGTTACGAGCAGTACTTC. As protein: CSARSPTGGYEQYF.